These T cell receptor beta chains were read from a single sample in a study of shared clonotypes between healthy human individuals. Assay used: immunoSEQ multiplex PCR; TCRdb lists only in-frame clones, some missing. The profile shows roughly 590,000 clones, 95% to 96% of them singletons. The sample was naive CD8+ T cells sorted from blood. The receptors were sampled from a woman in her twenties or thirties in good health. Each CDR3 is given with its conserved first and last residue. A D gene is named only where the DNA matches it firmly. Clone size is given for some rows only: seen once, a few or many times, or a class if the clone is expanded.

j_call v_call clone_size d_call cdr3_aa cdr3_nt
TRBJ2-7 TRBV2 . TRBD2 CASGGVGKHYEQYF TGTGCCAGCGGGGGGGTCGGCAAACACTACGAGCAGTACTTC
TRBJ2-1 TRBV20-1 once . CSSQGYNEQFF TGCAGTAGTCAGGGGTACAATGAGCAGTTCTTC
TRBJ2-1 TRBV25-1 . . CASSVAGFNEQFF TGTGCCAGCAGCGTCGCGGGATTCAATGAGCAGTTCTTC
TRBJ2-3 TRBV7-8 . TRBD2 CASRGLGEGLSDTQYF TGTGCCAGCAGGGGGTTGGGGGAGGGCCTTTCGGATACGCAGTATTTT
TRBJ2-7 TRBV4-1 . . CASRLRVGGTSYEQYF TGCGCCAGCAGGCTAAGGGTCGGCGGAACCTCCTACGAGCAGTACTTC
TRBJ2-7 TRBV28 . . CASSLSSERYF TGTGCCAGCAGTTTGTCTAGCGAAAGGTACTTC
TRBJ2-1 TRBV7-8 . . CASSPARDSYNEQFF TGTGCCAGCAGCCCAGCTAGGGACTCCTACAATGAGCAGTTCTTC
TRBJ1-2 TRBV4-1 . . CASSQGQELNYGYTF TGCGCCAGCAGCCAAGGACAGGAGCTAAACTATGGCTACACCTTC
TRBJ2-1 TRBV27 . . CASSPPGGRRARFEQFF TGTGCCAGCAGTCCGCCGGGGGGCCGACGAGCGAGGTTCGAGCAGTTCTTC
TRBJ1-2 TRBV19 . . CASSIPTDGGYGYTF TGTGCCAGTAGTATTCCGACCGATGGAGGGTATGGCTACACCTTC
TRBJ1-3 TRBV15 . . CATSLSPPQVLSGNTIYF TGTGCCACCAGCTTATCACCCCCACAGGTCCTCTCTGGAAACACCATATATTTT
TRBJ2-5 TRBV29-1 . . CSVEGGIQETQYF TGCAGCGTTGAGGGCGGGATCCAAGAGACCCAGTACTTC
TRBJ2-7 TRBV25-1 . . CASSEGSGPMFYEQYF TGTGCCAGCAGTGAAGGGTCAGGGCCCATGTTCTACGAGCAGTACTTC
TRBJ2-5 TRBV7-9 . . CAITQETQYF TGTGCCATCACGCAAGAGACCCAGTACTTC
TRBJ1-2 TRBV28 . . CASSSLFNSGYTF TGTGCCAGCAGTTCCCTCTTTAATAGTGGCTACACCTTC
TRBJ1-5 TRBV10-3 . . CAISEGPSQPQHF TGTGCCATCAGTGAGGGCCCCTCTCAGCCCCAGCATTTT
TRBJ2-1 TRBV6-1 . . CAISTGRFLNEQFF TGTGCCATTTCAACCGGCAGGTTCCTAAATGAGCAGTTCTTC
TRBJ1-5 TRBV28 . . CASSLFVSSANNQPQHF TGTGCCAGCAGTTTATTTGTATCGTCAGCAAACAATCAGCCCCAGCATTTT
TRBJ2-1 TRBV29-1 . . CSVRGVSSYNEQFF TGCAGCGTCAGGGGGGTAAGCTCCTACAATGAGCAGTTCTTC
TRBJ2-1 TRBV5-6 . TRBD2 CASSSAGLQYNEQFF TGTGCCAGCAGCTCAGCGGGGTTGCAGTACAATGAGCAGTTCTTC
TRBJ1-1 TRBV19 . . CASSMSRGSYTEAFF TGTGCCAGTAGTATGAGCCGGGGGTCGTACACTGAAGCTTTCTTT
TRBJ1-5 TRBV9 . TRBD1 CASSVGQGANQPQHF TGTGCCAGCAGCGTAGGTCAGGGGGCCAATCAGCCCCAGCATTTT
TRBJ2-2 TRBV28 . TRBD2 CASSLISRTSGYGGELFF TGTGCCAGCAGTTTAATTTCAAGGACTAGCGGTTATGGTGGGGAGCTGTTTTTT
TRBJ1-5 TRBV28 once . CASSGPGGVISNQPQHF TGTGCCAGCAGCGGGCCCGGAGGGGTTATCAGCAATCAGCCCCAGCATTTT
TRBJ2-7 TRBV5-6 . TRBD2 CASSLGGLAGFSYEQYF TGTGCCAGCAGCTTGGGGGGACTAGCGGGATTCTCCTACGAGCAGTACTTC
TRBJ2-7 TRBV11-3 once . CASSHGGTGGEQYF TGTGCCAGCAGCCACGGGGGAACGGGTGGCGAGCAGTACTTC
TRBJ2-5 TRBV5-1 . TRBD1 CASSLYGTGVETQYF TGCGCCAGCAGCTTGTACGGGACAGGGGTTGAGACCCAGTACTTC
TRBJ1-5 TRBV21-1 . . CASSKMTSEDDQPQHF TGTGCCAGCAGCAAAATGACTTCGGAGGACGATCAGCCCCAGCATTTT
TRBJ2-3 TRBV6-5 once . CASSYVQGSEADTQYF TGTGCCAGCAGTTACGTTCAGGGATCAGAGGCCGATACGCAGTATTTT
TRBJ1-5 TRBV28 . . CASSLRQVKGDQPQHF TGTGCCAGCAGTTTGAGACAGGTTAAGGGGGATCAGCCCCAGCATTTT
TRBJ1-5 TRBV28 . . CASSSIRVGRNQPQHF TGTGCCAGCAGTTCAATCAGGGTGGGGAGAAATCAGCCCCAGCATTTT
TRBJ2-3 TRBV7-9 . . CASSLSDEGTQYF TGTGCCAGCAGCTTATCCGATGAGGGTACGCAGTATTTT
TRBJ2-7 TRBV19 . . CASSIDRDRYEQYF TGTGCCAGTAGTATAGATCGAGATCGCTACGAGCAGTACTTC
TRBJ1-1 TRBV10-3 . . CAISEKNTEAFF TGTGCCATCAGTGAAAAGAACACTGAAGCTTTCTTT
TRBJ1-1 TRBV5-1 . . CASSLNVNTEAFF TGCGCCAGCAGCTTAAATGTGAACACTGAAGCTTTCTTT
TRBJ2-5 TRBV14 . . CARTSGGPGVGGSRRETQYF TGTGCCAGGACCTCAGGGGGCCCTGGAGTGGGCGGGAGTAGGAGAGAGACCCAGTACTTC
TRBJ2-5 TRBV5-1 . TRBD2 CASSLGLANQETQYF TGCGCCAGCAGCCTCGGACTAGCGAACCAAGAGACCCAGTACTTC
TRBJ2-1 TRBV21-1 . . CASSRTPGRGNEQFF TGTGCCAGCAGCAGAACACCGGGACGCGGCAATGAGCAGTTCTTC
TRBJ2-1 TRBV13 . TRBD2 CASSPELARDNEQFF TGTGCCAGCAGCCCAGAACTAGCGCGTGACAATGAGCAGTTCTTC
TRBJ2-1 TRBV5-6 . TRBD2 CASSPVTSGRGEQFF TGTGCCAGCAGCCCAGTAACTAGCGGGAGAGGGGAGCAGTTCTTC
TRBJ2-5 TRBV5-4 once . CASSWDGAAETQYF TGTGCCAGCAGCTGGGACGGGGCGGCGGAGACCCAGTACTTC
TRBJ2-1 TRBV30 . . CAWETRNEQFF TGTGCCTGGGAAACTAGGAATGAGCAGTTCTTC